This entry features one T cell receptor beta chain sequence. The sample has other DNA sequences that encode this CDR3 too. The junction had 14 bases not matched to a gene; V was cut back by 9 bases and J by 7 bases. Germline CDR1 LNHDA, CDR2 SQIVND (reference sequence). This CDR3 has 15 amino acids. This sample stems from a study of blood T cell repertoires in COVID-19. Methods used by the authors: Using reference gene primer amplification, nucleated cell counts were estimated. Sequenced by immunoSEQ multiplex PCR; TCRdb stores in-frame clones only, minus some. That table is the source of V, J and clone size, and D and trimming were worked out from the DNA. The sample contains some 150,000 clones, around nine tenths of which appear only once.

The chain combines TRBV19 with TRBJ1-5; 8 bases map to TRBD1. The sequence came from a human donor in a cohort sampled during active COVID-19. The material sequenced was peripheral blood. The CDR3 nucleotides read TGTGCCAGCAGCACGCGCCGGGACAGGACACAGCCCCAGCATTTT. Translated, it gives CASSTRRDRTQPQHF.